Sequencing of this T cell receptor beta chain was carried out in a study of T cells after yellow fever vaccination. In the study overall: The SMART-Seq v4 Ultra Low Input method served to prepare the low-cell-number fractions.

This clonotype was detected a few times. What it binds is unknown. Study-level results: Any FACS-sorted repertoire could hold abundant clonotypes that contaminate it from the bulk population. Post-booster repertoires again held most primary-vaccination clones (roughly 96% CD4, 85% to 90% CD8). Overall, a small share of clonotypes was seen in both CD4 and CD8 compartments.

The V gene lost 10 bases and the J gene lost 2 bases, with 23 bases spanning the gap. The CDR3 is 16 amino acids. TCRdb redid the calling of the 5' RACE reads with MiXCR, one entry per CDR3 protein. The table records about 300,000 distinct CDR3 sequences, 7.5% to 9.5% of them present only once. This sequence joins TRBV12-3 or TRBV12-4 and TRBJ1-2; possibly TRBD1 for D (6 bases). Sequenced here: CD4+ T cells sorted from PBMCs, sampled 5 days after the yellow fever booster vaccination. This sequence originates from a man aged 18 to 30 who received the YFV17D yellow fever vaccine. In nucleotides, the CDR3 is TGTGCCATCTTCCAAGCTGGCGGGACAAGGAACTATGGCTACACCTTC. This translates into CAIFQAGGTRNYGYTF.